This TCR beta chain is drawn from a study of naive and memory T cell subsets. The CDR3 runs to 19 residues. V was shortened by 3 bases and J by 5 bases, with 29 bases between the two germline ends. Germline lookup yields CDR1 MNHEY and CDR2 SMNVEV (reference sequence). As to this clonotype: Its antigen is not known.

Both TRBC1 and TRBC2 were covered by a beta constant-region primer of two equimolar oligonucleotides. Four rounds of PCR amplified the ligated cDNA using nested alpha and beta constant-region primers plus SP2. MiXCR was run by TCRdb on the UMI-ligation and nested PCR reads, yielding one entry per CDR3 protein. Here the sample spans under 150,000 distinct CDR3 sequences, about 20% being singletons. Overnight CMV lysate stimulation of fresh PBMCs defined donor CMV status by CD4+ IFNgamma. The study's findings and limits: Naive repertoires, especially CD8, held a few larger clonotypes, possibly memory cells re-expressing CD45RA. Clonotypes here are unpaired alpha or beta chain sequences. In CD4 and CD8 cells, diversity dropped from naive through EMRA.

The chain recombines TRBV27 with TRBJ2-7; D is undetermined. This sequence originates from a human donor in good health. Sequences were obtained from naive CD8+ T cells from blood. The CDR3 is CASSFLLPAPREDGHEQYF. Here the CDR3 DNA reads TGTGCCAGCAGTTTTCTCCTACCCGCCCCCCGTGAGGACGGCCACGAGCAGTACTTC.